The 18 T cell receptor beta chains listed next were all sequenced from one sample in a study of T cell responses to AZD1222 COVID-19 vaccine. Assay used: immunoSEQ multiplex PCR; TCRdb lists only in-frame clones, some missing. Of tens of thousands of clones listed, about 86% are singletons. The source was peripheral blood, collected 28 days after the second AZD1222 dose. These receptors came from an adult who received the AZD1222 COVID-19 vaccine.

The chain uses TRBV3-1 (or the pseudogene TRBV3-2) and TRBJ1-3; 7 bases align to TRBD1. The ends lost 0 bases at V and 2 bases at J; junction bases unmatched: 4. CDR3 length equals 16 residues. Germline CDR1 reads LGHDT; CDR2 reads YNNKEL (reference sequence). CDR3 sequence: CASSQDWTGPGNTIYF. The CDR3 coding sequence is TGTGCCAGCAGCCAAGACTGGACAGGCCCTGGAAACACCATATATTTT.

J is TRBJ1-1 and V is TRBV7-9; D gene ambiguous. With 2 bases removed from V and 5 bases from J, the gap between germline ends came to 18 bases. The CDR3 contains 16 residues. CDR1 and CDR2 from the germline V gene are SEHNR and FQNEAQ (reference sequence). CDR3 nucleotide sequence: TGTGCCAGCAGCTTAACAAGAGCCGGCCCCTGGACTGAAGCTTTCTTT. Translation: CASSLTRAGPWTEAFF.

V and J are TRBV13 and TRBJ2-3, with 7 bases fitting TRBD2. Germline CDR1 is PRHDT and CDR2 is FYEKMQ (reference sequence). The CDR3 covers 15 residues. Trimming at V came to 4 bases and at J to 6 bases, leaving 10 bases not matched to a gene. CDR3 region: CASSYRPAGADTQYF. The CDR3, as DNA: TGTGCCAGCAGCTACAGACCGGCGGGAGCCGATACGCAGTATTTT.

The chain is built from TRBV27 and TRBJ2-2; 8 positions agree with TRBD2. V lost 4 bases to trimming and J lost 3 bases; unmatched junction nucleotides: 4. This CDR3 is built from 15 residues. Germline values: CDR1 MNHEY, CDR2 SMNVEV (reference sequence). For the CDR3, the DNA is TGTGCCAGCAGTTGGCCTAGCGGGTACACCGGGGAGCTGTTTTTT. Translation: CASSWPSGYTGELFF.

This sequence joins TRBV5-5 and TRBJ1-1; D gene unclear. The V end was cut by 1 base, the J end by 4 bases, with 8 bases between. Looked up from germline, CDR1 is SGHKS and CDR2 is YYEKEE (reference sequence). The CDR3 is made up of 13 amino acids. Here the CDR3 DNA reads TGTGCCAGCAGCTTGCAAGCTGGCACTGAAGCTTTCTTT. It translates to CASSLQAGTEAFF.

The gene calls are TRBV28 and TRBJ1-2, with D maybe TRBD1 (5 bases). The CDR3 totals 12 residues. The germline gives CDR1 MDHEN, CDR2 SYDVKM. V was trimmed by 3 bases and J by 8 bases, leaving 10 bases between them. CDR3 nucleotides: TGTGCCAGCAGTTTGCAGGGTTTAGGCTACACCTTC. It is translated as CASSLQGLGYTF.

This sequence joins TRBV12-3 or TRBV12-4 and TRBJ2-2, with D unresolved. The CDR3 spans 12 residues. V lost 6 bases to trimming and J lost 5 bases, with 7 bases between them. CDR3 in amino acids: CASSPQTGELFF. CDR3 sequence (DNA): TGTGCCAGCAGCCCCCAGACCGGGGAGCTGTTTTTT.

CDR3 protein: CASSSPGGYSNQPQHF. The CDR3 DNA reads as TGTGCCAGCAGCTCCCCTGGGGGTTATAGCAATCAGCCCCAGCATTTT. The chain joins TRBV7-2 to TRBJ1-5; D perhaps matches TRBD1 (5 bases). V gave up 4 bases and J gave up 0 bases, with 13 bases separating them. The CDR3 extends over 16 amino acids. The germline CDR1 and CDR2 sequences are SGHTA and FQGNSA.

By share of the sample, this clone is medium-sized. The rearrangement joins TRBV6-5 to TRBJ1-2, with TRBD1 matching over 7 bases. The V gene end was trimmed by 2 bases and the J gene end by 3 bases; junction bases not matched to a gene: 6. The CDR3 is 15 residues long. From germline, CDR1 is MNHEY and CDR2 SVGAGI. The CDR3 region is CASSYRQGGDYGYTF. Written as DNA, the CDR3 is TGTGCCAGCAGTTACAGGCAGGGGGGTGACTATGGCTACACCTTC.

This chain joins TRBV5-4 and TRBJ1-5; D is uncertain. The germline V gene has CDR1 SGHNT and CDR2 YYREEE (reference sequence). There are 14 residues in the CDR3. V dropped 0 bases and J dropped 1 base, with 5 bases sitting between them. The CDR3, as DNA: TGTGCCAGCAGCTTGGCAGGAAGCAATCAGCCCCAGCATTTT. Its protein product is CASSLAGSNQPQHF.

The rearrangement joins TRBV5-1 to TRBJ1-4; the D gene is possibly TRBD1 (5 bases). CDR3 size: 15 residues. Trimming stripped 0 bases from V and 5 bases from J, with 11 bases between. Germline V gene lookup returns CDR1 SGHRS and CDR2 YFSETQ. The CDR3: CASSLGVDTNEKLFF. The CDR3 DNA reads TGCGCCAGCAGCTTGGGAGTGGACACCAATGAAAAACTGTTTTTT.

The J gene is TRBJ2-1, the V gene TRBV6-5; 7 bases match TRBD1. Germline V gives CDR1 MNHEY, CDR2 SVGAGI. V gave up 6 bases and J gave up 5 bases; unmatched junction bases: 10. The CDR3 has 15 amino acids. Written as DNA, the CDR3 is TGTGCCAGCAGGACCCAGACAGGGTTCCACAATGAGCAGTTCTTC. Translated: CASRTQTGFHNEQFF.

The chain links TRBV28 to TRBJ2-1; TRBD1 matches 9 bases. Germline V lookup: CDR1 MDHEN, CDR2 SYDVKM. There are 16 residues in the CDR3. V shed 6 bases and J 3 bases; nucleotides not matched to a gene: 9. Here the CDR3 DNA reads TGTGCCAGCAGCCCGGGCCCGGGACAGGGCTACAATGAGCAGTTCTTC. It codes for CASSPGPGQGYNEQFF.

Sample share makes this clone large (0.1 to 1%). The rearrangement uses TRBV6-1 and TRBJ1-3; no clear D. Germline lookup yields CDR1 MNHNS and CDR2 SASEGT. Trimming left V 3 bases short and J 3 bases short, with 12 bases between. The CDR3 length is 15 residues. CDR3 coding DNA: TGTGCCAGCAGTGAGTCGGTAGCGGATGGAAACACCATATATTTT. As protein: CASSESVADGNTIYF.

The rearrangement links TRBV14 to TRBJ2-2; possible D gene TRBD2, 5 bases. Per the germline V gene, CDR1 is SGHDN and CDR2 is FVKESK. CDR3 size: 16 residues. Trimming pared 2 bases from V and 5 bases from J, leaving 15 bases between. The CDR3 is CASSQISGLVTGELFF. In nucleotides, the CDR3 is TGTGCCAGCAGCCAAATCAGCGGTTTGGTAACCGGGGAGCTGTTTTTT.

The genes are TRBV27 and TRBJ2-7, with no clear D. Trimming cost V 0 bases and J 4 bases, with 7 bases left between them. The V gene's germline CDR1 is MNHEY and CDR2 SMNVEV (reference sequence). The CDR3 sequence is 13 residues long. CDR3 loop: CASSLSNSYEQYF. DNA of the CDR3: TGTGCCAGCAGTTTATCGAACTCTTACGAGCAGTACTTC.

This chain uses TRBV15 with TRBJ2-5; no definite D call. Between the trimmed V and J ends, which lost 0 bases and 6 bases, there was a span of 14 bases. Germline lookup yields CDR1 LNHNV and CDR2 YYDKDF (reference sequence). This CDR3 contains 15 residues. CDR3 protein: CATSRDPLISKTQYF. The CDR3 DNA is TGTGCCACCAGCAGAGACCCTTTAATCTCAAAGACCCAGTACTTC.

V is TRBV3-1 (or the pseudogene TRBV3-2) and J is TRBJ2-1; D ambiguous. The CDR3 runs 13 residues. Germline-derived CDR1 and CDR2 are LGHDT and YNNKEL (reference sequence). The ends were cut back, 0 bases at V and 4 bases at J, with 4 bases in the middle. Here the CDR3 DNA reads TGTGCCAGCAGCCAAGACAATTACAATGAGCAGTTCTTC. It specifies CASSQDNYNEQFF.